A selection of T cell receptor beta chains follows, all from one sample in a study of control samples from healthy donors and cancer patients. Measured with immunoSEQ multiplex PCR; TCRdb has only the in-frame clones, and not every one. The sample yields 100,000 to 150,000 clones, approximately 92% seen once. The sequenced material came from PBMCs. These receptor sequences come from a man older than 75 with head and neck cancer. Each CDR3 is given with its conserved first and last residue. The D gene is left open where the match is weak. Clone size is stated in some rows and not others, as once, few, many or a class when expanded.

DNA: TGTGCCAGCAGCGCCAGGGCCGGCTCTGGAAACACCATATATTTT
CDR3: CASSARAGSGNTIYF
length: 15
size: .
D: .
V: TRBV11-2
J: TRBJ1-3

DNA: TGTGCCAGCAGTTTAGCCCCAGGGGGCCGTCAGCCCCAGCATTTT
CDR3: CASSLAPGGRQPQHF
length: 15
size: .
D: TRBD1
V: TRBV27
J: TRBJ1-5

DNA: TGTGCCAGCAGTTCCTCGGACAGGTTGTACACTGAAGCTTTCTTT
CDR3: CASSSSDRLYTEAFF
length: 15
size: .
D: TRBD1
V: TRBV6-5
J: TRBJ1-1

DNA: TGTGCCAGCAGTCCTCGGTGGGATACGCAGTATTTT
CDR3: CASSPRWDTQYF
length: 12
size: .
D: .
V: TRBV6-5
J: TRBJ2-3

DNA: TGTGCCAGCAGACCGCTGGGGCGGTTGAACACTGAAGCTTTCTTT
CDR3: CASRPLGRLNTEAFF
length: 15
size: once
D: .
V: TRBV5-6
J: TRBJ1-1

DNA: TGTGCCAGAAGCCCTGGGACTAGGCTTTTACGGGCTGAGCAGTTCTTC
CDR3: CARSPGTRLLRAEQFF
length: 16
size: .
D: .
V: TRBV7-5
J: TRBJ2-1

DNA: TGTGCCAGCAGCGACAGGGCGGGCGGCGGCTACACCTTC
CDR3: CASSDRAGGGYTF
length: 13
size: .
D: TRBD1
V: TRBV6-2/TRBV6-3
J: TRBJ1-2

DNA: TGTGCCAGCAGCTCAAGGCCAAGGGCCTATGGCTACACCTTC
CDR3: CASSSRPRAYGYTF
length: 14
size: .
D: .
V: TRBV7-9
J: TRBJ1-2

DNA: TGTGCCAGCAGCTCTAGCACTCACAGGGCCGGGGAGCTGTTTTTT
CDR3: CASSSSTHRAGELFF
length: 15
size: .
D: .
V: TRBV7-8
J: TRBJ2-2

DNA: TGTGCCAGCAGTGACTCGGGGTGTGGTAGACGAGCGGGGGGTAGCACAGATACGCAGTATTTT
CDR3: CASSDSGCGRRAGGSTDTQYF
length: 21
size: .
D: TRBD2
V: TRBV6-4
J: TRBJ2-3

DNA: TGTGCCAGCTCAGCCTACAGGGGCGATGGCTACACCTTC
CDR3: CASSAYRGDGYTF
length: 13
size: .
D: TRBD1
V: TRBV18
J: TRBJ1-2

DNA: TGTGCCAGTAGTACCCTCCGGGGCCAAGAGACCCAGTACTTC
CDR3: CASSTLRGQETQYF
length: 14
size: .
D: .
V: TRBV19
J: TRBJ2-5

DNA: TGTGCCAGCAGCGCGGGACAGGGCAATCAGCCCCAGCATTTT
CDR3: CASSAGQGNQPQHF
length: 14
size: .
D: TRBD1
V: TRBV5-6
J: TRBJ1-5

DNA: TGTGCCAGTAAAAGGGTGCGGGGGGGCAGTGGCTACACCTTC
CDR3: CASKRVRGGSGYTF
length: 14
size: once
D: .
V: TRBV19
J: TRBJ1-2

DNA: TGTGCCAGCAGTGAGGTACTCTACTCTTATGGCTACACCTTC
CDR3: CASSEVLYSYGYTF
length: 14
size: .
D: .
V: TRBV6-1
J: TRBJ1-2

DNA: TGTGCCAGCCGCCTCGGGGGGGTGGGTACGCAGTATTTT
CDR3: CASRLGGVGTQYF
length: 13
size: .
D: TRBD2
V: TRBV3-1/TRBV3-2
J: TRBJ2-3

DNA: TGTGCCAGCAACAAGAGGGGGGGCCACAATGAGCAGTTCTTC
CDR3: CASNKRGGHNEQFF
length: 14
size: .
D: .
V: TRBV7-2
J: TRBJ2-1

DNA: TGCGCCAGCAGCTACCTAGCCGGGACAACCAACTATGGCTACACCTTC
CDR3: CASSYLAGTTNYGYTF
length: 16
size: .
D: .
V: TRBV5-1
J: TRBJ1-2

DNA: TGTGCCAGTAACGGATATAGCAATCAGCCCCAGCATTTT
CDR3: CASNGYSNQPQHF
length: 13
size: .
D: .
V: TRBV19
J: TRBJ1-5

DNA: TGTGCCAGCAGCTCACAGGGGAACACTGAAGCTTTCTTT
CDR3: CASSSQGNTEAFF
length: 13
size: .
D: .
V: TRBV2
J: TRBJ1-1

DNA: TGTGCCAGCAGCCCGACGGGGGCGGGGGGGCCCTACGAGCAGTACTTC
CDR3: CASSPTGAGGPYEQYF
length: 16
size: .
D: TRBD2
V: TRBV3-1/TRBV3-2
J: TRBJ2-7

DNA: TGTGCCAGCACCCGGGGGACGGAAGATACGCAGTATTTT
CDR3: CASTRGTEDTQYF
length: 13
size: .
D: .
V: TRBV9
J: TRBJ2-3

DNA: TGTGCCAGCAGTCCATTAGACACTGAAGCTTTCTTT
CDR3: CASSPLDTEAFF
length: 12
size: .
D: .
V: TRBV6-5
J: TRBJ1-1

DNA: TGTGCCAGCAGCTTCGACAGGTTCTCCTACGAGCAGTACTTC
CDR3: CASSFDRFSYEQYF
length: 14
size: .
D: .
V: TRBV7-2
J: TRBJ2-7

DNA: TGTGCCAGCAGCCCCCCTAGTTCCGGGCAGTACTTC
CDR3: CASSPPSSGQYF
length: 12
size: .
D: .
V: TRBV7-2
J: TRBJ2-7

DNA: TGTGCCAGCAGGGCCCTGGCCGACTGGCTATGCGAGCAGTACTTC
CDR3: CASRALADWLCEQYF
length: 15
size: .
D: .
V: TRBV6-6
J: TRBJ2-7

DNA: TGTGCCAGCAGCTTGGGGGGCCCTCGACCCGAGCAGTACTTC
CDR3: CASSLGGPRPEQYF
length: 14
size: once
D: .
V: TRBV5-6
J: TRBJ2-7

DNA: TGTGCCAGCAGCTCGTGGACACACGGACAAGAGACCCAGTACTTC
CDR3: CASSSWTHGQETQYF
length: 15
size: .
D: .
V: TRBV5-5
J: TRBJ2-5

DNA: TGTGCCAGCAGTTGGGACAGCGTCAATCAGCCCCAGCATTTT
CDR3: CASSWDSVNQPQHF
length: 14
size: .
D: TRBD1
V: TRBV6-5
J: TRBJ1-5

DNA: TGCGCCAGCAGCCAAGATAAGGGGGCGACCAAAGTGGGCGGCTACACCTTC
CDR3: CASSQDKGATKVGGYTF
length: 17
size: .
D: TRBD1
V: TRBV4-1
J: TRBJ1-2

DNA: TGTGCCAGCAGCCAAGAGGTGGGCTCGATAGCCTACGAGCAGTACTTC
CDR3: CASSQEVGSIAYEQYF
length: 16
size: .
D: .
V: TRBV3-1/TRBV3-2
J: TRBJ2-7

DNA: TGTACCAGCAGCGGAGCGGGGACTAGCACCGGGGAGCTGTTTTTT
CDR3: CTSSGAGTSTGELFF
length: 15
size: .
D: TRBD2
V: TRBV9
J: TRBJ2-2

DNA: TGTGCCAGCAGCTTAACATTGCGGCTCGACGGGGAGCTGTTTTTT
CDR3: CASSLTLRLDGELFF
length: 15
size: .
D: .
V: TRBV7-2
J: TRBJ2-2

DNA: TGTGCCTGGAGTTTCCGAGTACTTAAAGGGAACTATGGCTACACCTTC
CDR3: CAWSFRVLKGNYGYTF
length: 16
size: once
D: .
V: TRBV30
J: TRBJ1-2